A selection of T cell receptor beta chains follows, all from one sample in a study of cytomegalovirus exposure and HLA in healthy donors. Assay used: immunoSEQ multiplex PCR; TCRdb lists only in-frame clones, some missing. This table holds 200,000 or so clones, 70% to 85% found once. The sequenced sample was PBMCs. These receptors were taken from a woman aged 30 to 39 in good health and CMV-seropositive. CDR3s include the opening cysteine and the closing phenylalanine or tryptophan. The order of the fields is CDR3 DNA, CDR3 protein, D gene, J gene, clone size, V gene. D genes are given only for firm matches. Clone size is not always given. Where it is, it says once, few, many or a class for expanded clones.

TGTGCCAGCAGCGTCTCAGGACTAGCGGGAGGGCGAGGGCAAGAGACCCAGTACTTC,CASSVSGLAGGRGQETQYF,TRBD2,TRBJ2-5,once,TRBV9
TGTGCCAGCAGCGAAACAGGGGATGAAAAACTGTTTTTT,CASSETGDEKLFF,TRBD1,TRBJ1-4,.,TRBV7-9
TGTGCCAGCAGCCAACGATACCGGGACAACGTAGATGGCTACACCTTC,CASSQRYRDNVDGYTF,.,TRBJ1-2,.,TRBV7-9
TGTGCCAGCAGCGTCCGCCCTAGCGGGGCCAGCACAGATACGCAGTATTTT,CASSVRPSGASTDTQYF,TRBD2,TRBJ2-3,.,TRBV9
TGTGCCACAGGGGGTGGCCCCAGTAGTAATAACGAGCAGTACTTC,CATGGGPSSNNEQYF,TRBD1,TRBJ2-7,.,TRBV25-1
TGTGCCAGCAGGGGGGTAACTAGCGGGAGGTCCAGGAATGAGCAGTTCTTC,CASRGVTSGRSRNEQFF,TRBD2,TRBJ2-1,.,TRBV2
TGCAGCGTTACGGCCCAGTACTTC,CSVTAQYF,.,TRBJ2-5,.,TRBV29-1
TGTGCCAGCTCACCGCCGGGACTTGATAGAAATGAGCAGTTCTTC,CASSPPGLDRNEQFF,.,TRBJ2-1,.,TRBV18
TGCGCCAGCCGCGAACTGTCTCTAAATGAGCAGTTCTTC,CASRELSLNEQFF,.,TRBJ2-1,.,TRBV5-1
TGTGCCAGCAGCCCCAGGGGGCGGGAGGGAACGACCGGGGAGCTGTTTTTT,CASSPRGREGTTGELFF,.,TRBJ2-2,.,TRBV7-3
TGTGCCGTGGGACAGCAGAATTCCTACGAGCAGTACTTC,CAVGQQNSYEQYF,TRBD1,TRBJ2-7,.,TRBV30
TGTGCCAGCAGTCCCTTCCGGGACACGGGGTACACCTTC,CASSPFRDTGYTF,.,TRBJ1-2,.,TRBV6-6
TGCAGCGTTGAGGGGAGTTTGGCAGATACGCAGTATTTT,CSVEGSLADTQYF,.,TRBJ2-3,.,TRBV29-1